This is a list of T cell receptor beta chains from one sample in a study of cytomegalovirus exposure and HLA in healthy donors. Method: immunoSEQ multiplex PCR; TCRdb's copy keeps in-frame clones and lacks some. The sample consists of some 150,000 clones, about 80% of them appearing once. Sequenced input: PBMCs. The receptor source for this set is a man aged 40-55 years in good health and CMV-seropositive. The CDR3 runs from the conserved cysteine through the conserved F or W. Fields, in order: V gene, CDR3 protein.

TRBV7-3	CASSKYRTNEQFF
TRBV7-6	CASSPELGDRGNTIYF
TRBV5-6	CASRPVGSANTEAFF
TRBV29-1	CSVEVGIYEQYF
TRBV2	CASSEGGSNTEAFF
TRBV6-1	CASNSGRGPETQYF
TRBV30	CAENPGQGGYGYTF
TRBV27	CASSLWPPPSTDTQYF
TRBV5-1	CASRPRGGLNTEAFF
TRBV27	CASSSRQGAMGYGYTF
TRBV29-1	CSVTLGTSGVSEQYF
TRBV7-9	CASSTDRGTEAFF
TRBV5-1	CASSARTGETYGYTF
TRBV6-6	CASSYPSGGSPYEQYF
TRBV5-1	CASSPVSGNYGYTF